This T cell receptor (beta chain) was retrieved from a study of blood T cell repertoires in COVID-19. Germline CDR1 SGHTA, CDR2 FQGNSA. Unmatched junction bases numbered 7, after V lost 6 bases and J lost 3 bases. The CDR3 runs 14 residues. Those enrolled in Seattle joined during active infection and were followed longitudinally afterward. In the source study's methods: From reference gene primer amplification, estimates of nucleated cell counts were derived. Assay used: immunoSEQ multiplex PCR; TCRdb lists only in-frame clones, some missing. The D gene and trimming were derived from the DNA, and the V and J assignments and clone size from that table. The table has hundreds of thousands of clones, roughly 86% seen once.

This chain links TRBV7-2 with TRBJ1-2; 7 bases align to TRBD1. Sequencing was done on a sample of peripheral blood. This receptor was obtained from a woman aged 60 to 75 with COVID-19, enrolled during active disease. The CDR3, as DNA: TGTGCCAGCAGGGGTACAGGGGCTTACTATGGCTACACCTTC. It specifies CASRGTGAYYGYTF.